The T cell receptor (beta chain) described here comes from a study of regulatory T cells in long-lasting Graves disease. Specified time point: newly diagnosed GD, antithyroid drugs for less than 3 months. PBMCs provided the RNA from which the TCR library was made. This clonotype has ten or more counts. This CDR3 spans 15 amino acids. V was trimmed by 5 bases and J by 4 bases, leaving 17 bases between them. Per the germline V gene, CDR1 is SNHLY and CDR2 is FYNNEI. Researchers made TCR beta libraries by using iRepertoire HTBI primers and running Arm-PCR on CDR3 regions. TCRdb re-called the multiplex PCR reads with MiXCR, one entry per CDR3 protein. Seen here are under 400,000 distinct CDR3 sequences, around 15% observed once, and the top ten hold roughly 27%. This same sample was also part of a study on T cells in Graves' hyperthyroidism and ophthalmopathy.

The sequence came from a man aged 40-50 years with Graves disease. Here the sequenced sample was peripheral blood mononuclear cells (PBMCs), taken at new diagnosis, from a patient treated with antithyroid drugs. This chain connects TRBV2 to TRBJ2-5; D not certain. The CDR3 DNA follows: TGTGCCAGCAGTACGGACGCCCCCTGGGTAGAGACCCAGTACTTC. This encodes CASSTDAPWVETQYF. Complete variable domain (other parts from reference TRBV2 and TRBJ2-5): EPEVTQTPSHQVTQMGQEVILRCVPISNHLYFYWYRQILGQKVEFLVSFYNNEISEKSEIFDDQFSVERPDGSNFTLKIRSTKLEDSAMYFCASSTDAPWVETQYFGPGTRLLVL.